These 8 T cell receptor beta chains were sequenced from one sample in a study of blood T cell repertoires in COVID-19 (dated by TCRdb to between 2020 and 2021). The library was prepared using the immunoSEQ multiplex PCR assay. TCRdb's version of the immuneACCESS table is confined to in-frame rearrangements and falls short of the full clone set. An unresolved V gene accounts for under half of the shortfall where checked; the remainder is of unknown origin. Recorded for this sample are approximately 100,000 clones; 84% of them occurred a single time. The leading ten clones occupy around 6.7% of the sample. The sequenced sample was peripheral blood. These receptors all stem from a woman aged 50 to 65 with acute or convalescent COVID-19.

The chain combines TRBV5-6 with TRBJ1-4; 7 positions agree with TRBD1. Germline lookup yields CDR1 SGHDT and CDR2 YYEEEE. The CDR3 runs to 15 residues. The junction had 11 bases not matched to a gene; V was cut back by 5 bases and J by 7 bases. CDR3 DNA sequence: TGTGCCAGCAGTCCAGGGGGTTGGCTGGGTGAAAAACTGTTTTTT. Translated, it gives CASSPGGWLGEKLFF.

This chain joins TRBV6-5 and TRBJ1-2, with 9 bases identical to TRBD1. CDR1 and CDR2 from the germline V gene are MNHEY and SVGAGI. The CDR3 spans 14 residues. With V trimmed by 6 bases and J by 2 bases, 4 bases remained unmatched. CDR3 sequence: CASRTGTGNYGYTF. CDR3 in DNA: TGTGCCAGCAGAACCGGGACAGGGAACTATGGCTACACCTTC.

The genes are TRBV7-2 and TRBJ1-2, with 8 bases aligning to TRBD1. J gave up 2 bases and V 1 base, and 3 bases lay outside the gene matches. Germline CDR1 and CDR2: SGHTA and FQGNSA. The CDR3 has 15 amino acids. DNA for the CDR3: TGTGCCAGCAGCTTAGTGACAGGGGCAAACTATGGCTACACCTTC. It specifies CASSLVTGANYGYTF.

CDR3: CASRGHTGANVLTF. In DNA form, the CDR3 reads TGTGCCAGCAGGGGACACACTGGGGCCAACGTCCTGACTTTC. V usage is TRBV2 and J usage is TRBJ2-6; TRBD1 is a possible D gene (6 bases). CDR1 and CDR2 from the germline V gene are SNHLY and FYNNEI. The CDR3 runs to 14 residues. Trimming removed 6 bases from V and 2 bases from J, with 8 bases in between.

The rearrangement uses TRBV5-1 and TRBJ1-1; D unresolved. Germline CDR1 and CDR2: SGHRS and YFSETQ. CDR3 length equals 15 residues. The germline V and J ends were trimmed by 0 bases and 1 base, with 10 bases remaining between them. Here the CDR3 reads CASSLDFGRNTEAFF. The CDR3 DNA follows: TGCGCCAGCAGCTTGGATTTCGGTAGGAACACTGAAGCTTTCTTT. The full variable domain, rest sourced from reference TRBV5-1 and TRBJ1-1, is KAGVTQTPRYLIKTRGQQVTLSCSPISGHRSVSWYQQTPGQGLQFLFEYFSETQRNKGNFPGRFSGRQFSNSRSEMNVSTLELGDSALYLCASSLDFGRNTEAFFGQGTRLTVV.

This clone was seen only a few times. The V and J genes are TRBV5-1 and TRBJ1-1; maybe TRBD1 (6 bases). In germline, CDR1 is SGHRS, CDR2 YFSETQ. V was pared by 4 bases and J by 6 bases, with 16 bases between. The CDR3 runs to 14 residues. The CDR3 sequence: CASSDTGSSAEAFF. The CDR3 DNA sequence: TGCGCCAGCAGCGACACAGGGTCATCGGCTGAAGCTTTCTTT.

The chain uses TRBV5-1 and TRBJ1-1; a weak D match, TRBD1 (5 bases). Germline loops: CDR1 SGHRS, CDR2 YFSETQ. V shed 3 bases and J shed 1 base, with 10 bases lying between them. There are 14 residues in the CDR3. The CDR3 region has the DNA TGCGCCAGCAGCTCCAGGGTGGGGAACACTGAAGCTTTCTTT. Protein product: CASSSRVGNTEAFF.

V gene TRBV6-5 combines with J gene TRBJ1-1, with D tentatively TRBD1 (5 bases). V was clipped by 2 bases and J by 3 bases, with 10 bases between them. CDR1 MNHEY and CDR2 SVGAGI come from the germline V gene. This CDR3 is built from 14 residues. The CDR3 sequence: CASSYQGGYTEAFF. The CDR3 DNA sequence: TGTGCCAGCAGTTACCAGGGCGGTTACACTGAAGCTTTCTTT.